Sample share makes the clone carrying this T cell receptor (delta chain) medium-sized. Within the sample, other DNA sequences also encode this same CDR3. TCRdb called clones anew from the RT-PCR reads with CATT. The repertoire holds more than 800 delta-chain clones, with 40% to 60% as singletons. Per the germline V gene, CDR1 is GEAIGNYY and CDR2 is EKD. V gave up 1 base and J gave up 0 bases; unmatched junction bases: 12. There are 21 residues in the CDR3. The data derive from a study of gammadelta T cells in human blood. V is TRDV2 and J is TRDJ3, with 9 nucleotides matching TRDD3. The sequencing sample was made of Vgamma9Vdelta2 gamma-delta T cells from cord blood. The clonotype comes from a newborn. Written as DNA, the CDR3 is TGTGCCTGTGACACGTTCCACTGGGGGAACCAAAGCTCCTGGGACACCCGACAGATGTTTTTC. Translation gives CACDTFHWGNQSSWDTRQMFF.